This TCR beta chain was identified during a study of identifying expanded T cells in peripheral blood. Concerning this clone itself: The antigen remains undetermined.

Study-level findings and limits: Across healthy donors, higher total template counts meant significantly greater roughly two-week count variance. Differentially abundant clones: around 1.2 between replicates, 16.4 at approximately 13 days, less than 20 at four.

Collection occurred without any documented infections or immune events in donors. The assay was immunoSEQ multiplex PCR, and TCRdb's table has in-frame clones only and misses some. The table shows under 70,000 clones, with over 75% occurring only once. The CDR3 has 16 amino acids. Trimming cost V 3 bases and J 5 bases, with 19 bases left between them. The chain employs TRBV23-1 and TRBJ2-5; D unresolved. Being an ORF, TRBV23-1 has a function that is uncertain. Sequenced sample: blood. The sequence came from a person aged 18 to 75 in good health. CDR3 sequence reads: CASSHSPRAHGETQYF. CDR3 nucleotides: TGCGCCAGCAGTCATTCCCCCCGGGCCCACGGGGAGACCCAGTACTTC.